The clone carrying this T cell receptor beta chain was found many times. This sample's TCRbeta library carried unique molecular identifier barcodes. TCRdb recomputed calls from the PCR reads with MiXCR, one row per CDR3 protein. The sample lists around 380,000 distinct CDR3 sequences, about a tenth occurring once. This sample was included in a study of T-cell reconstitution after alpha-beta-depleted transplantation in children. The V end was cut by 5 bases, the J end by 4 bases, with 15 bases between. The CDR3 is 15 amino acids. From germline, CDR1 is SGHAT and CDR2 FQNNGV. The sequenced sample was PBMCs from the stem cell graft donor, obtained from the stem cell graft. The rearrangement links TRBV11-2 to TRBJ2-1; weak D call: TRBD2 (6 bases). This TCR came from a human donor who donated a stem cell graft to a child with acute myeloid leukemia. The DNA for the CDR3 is TGTGCCAGCAGCCTCGGGAGTAAGGGTTACAATGAGCAGTTCTTC. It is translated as CASSLGSKGYNEQFF.